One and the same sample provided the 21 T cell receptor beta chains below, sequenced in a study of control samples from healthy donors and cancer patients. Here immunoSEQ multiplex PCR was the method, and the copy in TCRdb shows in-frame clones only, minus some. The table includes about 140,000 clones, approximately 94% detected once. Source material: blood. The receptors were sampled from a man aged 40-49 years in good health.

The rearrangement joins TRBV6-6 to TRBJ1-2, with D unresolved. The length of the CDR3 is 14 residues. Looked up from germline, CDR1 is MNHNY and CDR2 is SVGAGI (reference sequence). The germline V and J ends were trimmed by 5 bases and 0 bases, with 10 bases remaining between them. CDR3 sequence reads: CASSLQIANYGYTF. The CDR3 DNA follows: TGTGCCAGCAGTCTACAGATCGCTAACTATGGCTACACCTTC.

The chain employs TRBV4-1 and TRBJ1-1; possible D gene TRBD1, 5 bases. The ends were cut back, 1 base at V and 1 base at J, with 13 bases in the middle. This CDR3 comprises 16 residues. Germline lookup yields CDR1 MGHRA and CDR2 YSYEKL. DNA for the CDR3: TGCGCCAGCAGCCAAGCGTTCTGGGACGAGAACACTGAAGCTTTCTTT. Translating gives CASSQAFWDENTEAFF.

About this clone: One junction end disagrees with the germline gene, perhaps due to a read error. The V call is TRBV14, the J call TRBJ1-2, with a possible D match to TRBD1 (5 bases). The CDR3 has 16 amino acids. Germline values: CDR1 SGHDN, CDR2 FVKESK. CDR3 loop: CASSKEDTGENYGYTF. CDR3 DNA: TGTGCCAGCAGCAAAGAGGATACGGGGGAGAACTATGGCTACACCTTC.

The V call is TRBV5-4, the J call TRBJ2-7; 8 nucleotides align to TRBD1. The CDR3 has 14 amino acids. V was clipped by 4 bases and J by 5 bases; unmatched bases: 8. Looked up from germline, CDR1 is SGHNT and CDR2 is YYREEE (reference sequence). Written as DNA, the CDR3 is TGTGCCAGCAGCGGACAGGGACAGGCGAACGAGCAGTACTTC. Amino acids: CASSGQGQANEQYF.

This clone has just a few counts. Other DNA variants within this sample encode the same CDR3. CDR3 protein: CASSQDNQPQHF. As DNA, the CDR3 is TGTGCCAGCAGCCAAGATAATCAGCCCCAGCATTTT. The gene calls are TRBV3-1 (or the pseudogene TRBV3-2) and TRBJ1-5; D is ambiguous. This CDR3 has 12 residues. Germline loops: CDR1 LGHDT, CDR2 YNNKEL (reference sequence). V was pared by 0 bases and J by 4 bases, with 1 base between.

The CDR3 region is CASSARTSEYEQYF. The CDR3, as DNA: TGTGCCAGCAGCGCTCGGACTAGCGAGTACGAGCAGTACTTC. The rearrangement links TRBV9 to TRBJ2-7; the match to TRBD2 covers 9 bases. The V and J ends lost 3 bases and 4 bases, in that order; junction bases with no gene match: 5. Germline CDR1 reads SGDLS; CDR2 reads YYNGEE. The CDR3 consists of 14 residues.

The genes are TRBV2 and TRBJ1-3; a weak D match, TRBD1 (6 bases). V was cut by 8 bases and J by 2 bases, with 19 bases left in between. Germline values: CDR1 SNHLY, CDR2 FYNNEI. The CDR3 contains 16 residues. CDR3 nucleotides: TGTGCCAGCCATGGATCCGGGACACAGCCTGGAAACACCATATATTTT. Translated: CASHGSGTQPGNTIYF. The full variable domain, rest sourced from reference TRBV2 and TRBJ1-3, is EPEVTQTPSHQVTQMGQEVILRCVPISNHLYFYWYRQILGQKVEFLVSFYNNEISEKSEIFDDQFSVERPDGSNFTLKIRSTKLEDSAMYFCASHGSGTQPGNTIYFGEGSWLTVV.

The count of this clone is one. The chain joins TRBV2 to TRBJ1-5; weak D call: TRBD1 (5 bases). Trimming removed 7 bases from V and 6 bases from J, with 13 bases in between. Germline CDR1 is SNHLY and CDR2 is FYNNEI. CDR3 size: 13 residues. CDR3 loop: CASTWQGGQPQHF. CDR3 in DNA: TGTGCCAGCACTTGGCAGGGCGGTCAGCCCCAGCATTTT.

The CDR3 region has the DNA TGTGCCACCAGTGATCCCCCAGGGGGGCAGTTCTTC. This sequence encodes CATSDPPGGQFF. The chain is built from TRBV24-1 and TRBJ2-1; TRBD1 matches 7 bases. Germline V lookup: CDR1 KGHDR, CDR2 SFDVKD. V was pared by 3 bases and J by 12 bases, with 4 bases of the junction left unmatched. The CDR3 is 12 residues long.

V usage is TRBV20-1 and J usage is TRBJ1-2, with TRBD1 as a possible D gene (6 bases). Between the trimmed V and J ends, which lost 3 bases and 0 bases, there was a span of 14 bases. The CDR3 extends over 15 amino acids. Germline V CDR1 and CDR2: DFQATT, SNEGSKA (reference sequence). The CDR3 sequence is CSASIGGASNYGYTF. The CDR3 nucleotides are TGCAGTGCTAGTATAGGGGGGGCGTCTAACTATGGCTACACCTTC.

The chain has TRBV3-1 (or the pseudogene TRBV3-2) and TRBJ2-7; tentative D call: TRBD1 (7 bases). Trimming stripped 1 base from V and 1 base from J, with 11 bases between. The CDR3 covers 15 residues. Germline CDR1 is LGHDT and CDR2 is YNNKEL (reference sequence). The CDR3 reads CASSQAGGISYEQYF. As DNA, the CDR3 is TGTGCCAGCAGCCAAGCAGGGGGGATTTCCTACGAGCAGTACTTC.

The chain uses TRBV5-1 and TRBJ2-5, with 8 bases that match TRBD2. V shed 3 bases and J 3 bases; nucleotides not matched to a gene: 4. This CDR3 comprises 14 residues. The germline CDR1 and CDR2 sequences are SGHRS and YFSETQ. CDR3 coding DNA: TGCGCCAGCAGCTCGAGCGGGAGAGAAGAGACCCAGTACTTC. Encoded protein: CASSSSGREETQYF.

The CDR3 is CATSEAGTANYGYTF. The CDR3 DNA sequence: TGTGCCACCAGTGAAGCCGGGACAGCTAACTATGGCTACACCTTC. The chain couples TRBV24-1 to TRBJ1-2, with TRBD1 matching 7 bases. The length of the CDR3 is 15 residues. CDR1 and CDR2 (germline): KGHDR, SFDVKD. V lost 4 bases and J lost 0; bases outside the gene matches: 4.

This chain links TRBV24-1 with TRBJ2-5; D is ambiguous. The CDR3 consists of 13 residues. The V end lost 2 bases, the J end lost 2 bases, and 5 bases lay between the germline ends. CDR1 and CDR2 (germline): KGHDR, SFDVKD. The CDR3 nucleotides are TGTGCCACCAGTGATTCCAGACAAGAGACCCAGTACTTC. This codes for CATSDSRQETQYF.

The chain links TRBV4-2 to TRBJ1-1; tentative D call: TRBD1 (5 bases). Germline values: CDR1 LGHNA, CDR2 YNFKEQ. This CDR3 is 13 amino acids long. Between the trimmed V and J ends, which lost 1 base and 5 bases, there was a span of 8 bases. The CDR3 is CASSQGAGTEAFF. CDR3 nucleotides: TGTGCCAGCAGCCAAGGGGCAGGGACTGAAGCTTTCTTT.

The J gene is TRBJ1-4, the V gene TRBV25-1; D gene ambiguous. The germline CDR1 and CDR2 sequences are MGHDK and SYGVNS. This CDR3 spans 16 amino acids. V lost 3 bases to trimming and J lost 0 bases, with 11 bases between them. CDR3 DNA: TGTGCCAGCAGTGACTCTCAAGTATCAACTAATGAAAAACTGTTTTTT. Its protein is CASSDSQVSTNEKLFF.

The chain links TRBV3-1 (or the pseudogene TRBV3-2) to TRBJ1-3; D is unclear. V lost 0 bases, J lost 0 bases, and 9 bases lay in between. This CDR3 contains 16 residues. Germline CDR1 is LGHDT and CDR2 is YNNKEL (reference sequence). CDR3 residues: CASSQDSRSSGNTIYF. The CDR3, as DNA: TGTGCCAGCAGCCAAGATTCGCGGTCCTCTGGAAACACCATATATTTT.

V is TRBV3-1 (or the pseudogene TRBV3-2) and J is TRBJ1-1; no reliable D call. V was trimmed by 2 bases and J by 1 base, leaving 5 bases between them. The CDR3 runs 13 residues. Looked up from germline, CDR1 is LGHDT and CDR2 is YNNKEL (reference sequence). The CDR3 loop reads CASSQHRNTEAFF. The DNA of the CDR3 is TGTGCCAGCAGCCAACACAGGAACACTGAAGCTTTCTTT.

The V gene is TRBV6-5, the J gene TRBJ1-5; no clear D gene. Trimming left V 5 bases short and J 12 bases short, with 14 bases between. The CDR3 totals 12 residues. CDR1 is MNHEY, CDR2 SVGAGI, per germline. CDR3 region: CASSLDRTVQHF. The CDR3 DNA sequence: TGTGCCAGCAGTCTAGATCGGACGGTCCAGCATTTT.

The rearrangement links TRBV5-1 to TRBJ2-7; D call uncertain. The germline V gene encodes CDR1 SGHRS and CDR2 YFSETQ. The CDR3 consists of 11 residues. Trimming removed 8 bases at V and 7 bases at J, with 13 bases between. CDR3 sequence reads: CASALGPEQYF. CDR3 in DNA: TGCGCCAGTGCCCTAGGTCCGGAGCAGTACTTC.

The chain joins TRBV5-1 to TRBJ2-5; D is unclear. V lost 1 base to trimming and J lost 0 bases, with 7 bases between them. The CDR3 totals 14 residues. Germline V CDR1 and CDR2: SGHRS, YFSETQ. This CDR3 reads CASSLTAYQETQYF. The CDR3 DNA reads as TGCGCCAGCAGCTTGACCGCGTACCAAGAGACCCAGTACTTC.